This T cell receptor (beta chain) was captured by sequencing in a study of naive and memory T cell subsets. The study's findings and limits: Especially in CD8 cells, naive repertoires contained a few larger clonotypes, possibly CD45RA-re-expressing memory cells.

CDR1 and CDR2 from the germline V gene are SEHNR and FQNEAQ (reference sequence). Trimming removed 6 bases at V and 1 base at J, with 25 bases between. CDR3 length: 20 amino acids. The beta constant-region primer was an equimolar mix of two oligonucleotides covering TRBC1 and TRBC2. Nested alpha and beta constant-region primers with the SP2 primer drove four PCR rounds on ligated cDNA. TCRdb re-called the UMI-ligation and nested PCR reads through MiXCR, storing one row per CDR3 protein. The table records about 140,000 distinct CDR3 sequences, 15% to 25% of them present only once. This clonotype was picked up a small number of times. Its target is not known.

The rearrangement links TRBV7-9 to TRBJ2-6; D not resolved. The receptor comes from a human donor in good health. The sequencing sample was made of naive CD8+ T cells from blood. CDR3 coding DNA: TGTGCCAGCAGGATAACATCGTCTCGCAGATTGAATTCTGGGGCCAACGTCCTGACTTTC. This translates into CASRITSSRRLNSGANVLTF.